This is a list of T cell receptor beta chains from one sample in a study of control samples from healthy donors and cancer patients. Clones were read by immunoSEQ multiplex PCR, and TCRdb kept only the in-frame ones, dropping some. The repertoire holds about 140,000 clones, with about nine tenths as singletons. Material: blood. These receptors all come from a man aged 30 to 39 in good health. The CDR3 runs from the conserved cysteine through the conserved F or W. A D gene is named only where the DNA matches it firmly. The listing skips clone size in some rows; elsewhere it reads once, few, many or a size class.

NA,TRBV2,TRBJ2-3,NA,CASSDGYGRVDTQYF,TGTGCCAGCAGTGATGGGTACGGAAGGGTAGATACGCAGTATTTT
NA,TRBV28,TRBJ2-1,NA,CASSLGSDYSYNEQFF,TGTGCCAGCAGCTTAGGCTCGGACTACTCCTACAATGAGCAGTTCTTC
NA,TRBV7-3,TRBJ2-1,NA,CASSLDGIYNEQFF,TGTGCCAGCAGCCTGGACGGAATATACAATGAGCAGTTCTTC
NA,TRBV5-6,TRBJ2-7,NA,CASSLGTTDYEQYF,TGTGCCAGCAGCTTAGGGACCACGGATTACGAGCAGTACTTC
NA,TRBV24-1,TRBJ1-5,NA,CATSGPNQPQHF,TGTGCCACCAGTGGACCGAATCAGCCCCAGCATTTT
NA,TRBV19,TRBJ2-3,TRBD1,CASSIDRARTDTQYF,TGTGCCAGTAGTATTGACAGGGCTCGCACAGATACGCAGTATTTT
NA,TRBV24-1,TRBJ2-5,NA,CATSDLGKGETQYF,TGTGCCACCAGTGATCTCGGGAAGGGAGAGACCCAGTACTTC
NA,TRBV5-7,TRBJ2-2,NA,CASSLFFSGTLSGELFF,TGTGCCAGCAGCTTGTTTTTTTCCGGGACATTATCGGGGGAGCTGTTTTTT
NA,TRBV3-1/TRBV3-2,TRBJ1-2,NA,CASSQGREGGYTF,TGTGCCAGCAGCCAAGGAAGGGAGGGTGGCTACACCTTC
once,TRBV6-5,TRBJ1-4,TRBD1,CASSISGTGGEKLFF,TGTGCCAGCAGTATCTCCGGGACAGGAGGTGAAAAACTGTTTTTT
many,TRBV6-4,TRBJ2-1,TRBD2,CASSDSSGRVSSEQFF,TGTGCCAGCAGTGACTCGAGCGGGAGGGTCAGTAGTGAGCAGTTCTTC
NA,TRBV29-1,TRBJ1-2,NA,CSVEFQQLYGYTF,TGCAGCGTTGAATTTCAGCAGCTCTATGGCTACACCTTC
NA,TRBV24-1,TRBJ2-5,TRBD1,CATSAGTGMEETQYF,TGTGCCACCAGTGCTGGGACAGGGATGGAGGAGACCCAGTACTTC
NA,TRBV5-6,TRBJ2-1,TRBD2,CASSELWTSGPYNEQFF,TGTGCCAGCAGCGAGCTCTGGACTAGCGGGCCCTACAATGAGCAGTTCTTC
NA,TRBV28,TRBJ1-4,NA,CASSLSGTEKLFF,TGTGCCAGCAGTTTATCCGGGACCGAAAAACTGTTTTTT
NA,TRBV7-9,TRBJ2-4,TRBD1,CASSFGQGLDKNIQYF,TGTGCCAGCAGCTTCGGACAGGGTCTTGACAAAAACATTCAGTACTTC
NA,TRBV7-8,TRBJ1-5,TRBD1,CASSRTSGTGYSNQPQHF,TGTGCCAGCAGCCGCACGTCCGGGACAGGTTATAGCAATCAGCCCCAGCATTTT
NA,TRBV11-2,TRBJ2-2,NA,CASRPGASSTGELFF,TGTGCCAGCCGGCCAGGGGCCTCGAGCACCGGGGAGCTGTTTTTT
once,TRBV14,TRBJ2-1,TRBD2,CASSRTSGRANEQFF,TGTGCCAGCAGCCGAACTAGCGGGAGGGCCAATGAGCAGTTCTTC
NA,TRBV7-9,TRBJ1-2,NA,CASSLIQDYGYTF,TGTGCCAGCAGCCTAATACAGGACTATGGCTACACCTTC
NA,TRBV20-1,TRBJ2-1,NA,CSAQDYSGSFF,TGCAGTGCCCAAGACTACTCTGGTAGTTTCTTC
NA,TRBV6-1,TRBJ1-1,NA,CASSELHTEAFF,TGTGCCAGCAGTGAACTGCACACTGAAGCTTTCTTT
NA,TRBV28,TRBJ1-5,NA,CASSPAQEGNQPQHF,TGTGCCAGCAGCCCGGCACAGGAAGGTAATCAGCCCCAGCATTTT
NA,TRBV4-1,TRBJ2-7,NA,CASSQHGGSYEQYF,TGCGCCAGCAGCCAACACGGGGGCTCCTACGAGCAGTACTTC
NA,TRBV28,TRBJ2-1,TRBD2,CASSLRGLAGISYNEQFF,TGTGCCAGCAGTTTACGGGGACTAGCGGGTATCTCCTACAATGAGCAGTTCTTC
NA,TRBV3-1/TRBV3-2,TRBJ1-1,NA,CASSQLDEAFF,TGTGCCAGCAGCCAGCTAGATGAGGCTTTCTTT
NA,TRBV19,TRBJ1-1,TRBD1,CASSPGTGYTEAFF,TGTGCCAGTAGTCCCGGGACAGGGTACACTGAAGCTTTCTTT
NA,TRBV18,TRBJ2-1,NA,CASSPLADLSSYNEQFF,TGTGCCAGCTCACCACTGGCTGACTTGAGCTCCTACAATGAGCAGTTCTTC
NA,TRBV12-3/TRBV12-4,TRBJ2-3,NA,CASSFEGDTQYF,TGTGCCAGCAGTTTTGAGGGAGATACGCAGTATTTT
NA,TRBV9,TRBJ1-2,TRBD1,CASRPQGTGSFYGYTF,TGTGCCAGCAGACCACAAGGGACAGGCTCTTTCTATGGCTACACCTTC
NA,TRBV19,TRBJ1-5,NA,CASSITRREGLINQPQHF,TGTGCCAGTAGTATAACGCGCAGGGAGGGTTTGATCAATCAGCCCCAGCATTTT
NA,TRBV11-3,TRBJ2-3,NA,CASSFGQGPDTQYF,TGTGCCAGCAGCTTCGGCCAGGGGCCAGATACGCAGTATTTT
NA,TRBV6-1,TRBJ1-5,NA,CASSEPRYQPQHF,TGTGCCAGCAGTGAACCGAGGTACCAGCCCCAGCATTTT
NA,TRBV11-2,TRBJ1-1,TRBD1,CASSLGGTLNTEAFF,TGTGCCAGCAGCCTAGGGGGCACTTTGAACACTGAAGCTTTCTTT
NA,TRBV19,TRBJ1-1,NA,CASSTSGVKPEAFF,TGTGCCAGTAGTACCTCCGGGGTGAAACCTGAAGCTTTCTTT
NA,TRBV7-9,TRBJ2-1,TRBD2,CASSPREGLRDEQFF,TGTGCCAGCAGCCCGCGGGAGGGCCTTAGGGATGAGCAGTTCTTC
NA,TRBV11-1,TRBJ2-7,NA,CASSFRLGNSYEQYF,TGTGCCAGCAGCTTTCGTTTAGGGAACTCCTACGAGCAGTACTTC
NA,TRBV28,TRBJ1-2,NA,CASTPTSSRVGYGYTF,TGTGCCAGCACCCCCACCAGTAGCAGGGTGGGCTATGGCTACACCTTC
once,TRBV5-1,TRBJ2-1,NA,CASSLGVGEQFF,TGCGCCAGCAGCTTAGGAGTTGGTGAGCAGTTCTTC
once,TRBV7-9,TRBJ2-7,NA,CASSLFPNYEQYF,TGTGCCAGCAGCCTCTTCCCTAACTACGAGCAGTACTTC
few,TRBV19,TRBJ2-1,NA,CASSIDGLNNEQFF,TGTGCCAGTAGTATAGACGGGCTCAACAATGAGCAGTTCTTC
NA,TRBV7-2,TRBJ1-2,NA,CASSHLSGYGYTF,TGTGCCAGCAGCCATCTCAGCGGCTATGGCTACACCTTC
NA,TRBV6-1,TRBJ1-5,NA,CASSEGAEGNQPQHF,TGTGCCAGCAGTGAAGGGGCTGAGGGCAATCAGCCCCAGCATTTT
NA,TRBV29-1,TRBJ2-3,NA,CSVDITRGTDTQYF,TGCAGCGTTGATATCACGAGAGGGACAGATACGCAGTATTTT
NA,TRBV28,TRBJ2-1,TRBD2,CASRRLAGEEFF,TGTGCCAGCAGAAGACTAGCGGGAGAGGAGTTCTTC
NA,TRBV11-2,TRBJ1-5,TRBD1,CASGLDRDQPQHF,TGTGCCAGCGGTTTGGACAGGGATCAGCCCCAGCATTTT
once,TRBV13,TRBJ2-7,NA,CASSLRDHYEQYF,TGTGCCAGCAGCTTAAGGGACCACTACGAGCAGTACTTC
NA,TRBV5-4,TRBJ2-1,NA,CASSLEGNSYNEQFF,TGTGCCAGCAGCTTGGAAGGGAACTCCTACAATGAGCAGTTCTTC
NA,TRBV12-2,TRBJ2-3,NA,CASRLNKRDSDTQYF,TGTGCAAGTCGCTTAAACAAGCGGGATTCAGATACGCAGTATTTT
NA,TRBV3-1/TRBV3-2,TRBJ1-2,NA,CASSPRRGGGYGYTF,TGTGCCAGCAGCCCCCGGAGGGGGGGCGGTTATGGCTACACCTTC
NA,TRBV6-2/TRBV6-3,TRBJ1-1,NA,CASSYGGPSTEAFF,TGTGCCAGCAGTTACGGGGGGCCGTCCACTGAAGCTTTCTTT
NA,TRBV30,TRBJ2-1,TRBD2,CACLGGRGFGEQFF,TGTGCCTGCCTCGGCGGGAGGGGCTTCGGGGAGCAGTTCTTC